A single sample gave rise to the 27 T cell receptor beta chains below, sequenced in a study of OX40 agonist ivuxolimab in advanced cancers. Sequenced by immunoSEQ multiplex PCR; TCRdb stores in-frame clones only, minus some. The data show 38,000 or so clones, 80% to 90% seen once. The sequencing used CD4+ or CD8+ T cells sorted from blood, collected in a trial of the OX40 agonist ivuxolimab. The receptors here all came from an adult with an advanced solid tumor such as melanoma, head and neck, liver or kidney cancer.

Here the CDR3 reads CASSLDRGDEQYF. DNA for the CDR3: TGTGCCAGCAGCCTCGACAGGGGCGACGAGCAGTACTTC. The chain employs TRBV11-2 and TRBJ2-7, with 8 bases identical to TRBD1. The V and J ends lost 5 bases and 5 bases, in that order; junction bases with no gene match: 5. CDR1 and CDR2 (germline): SGHAT, FQNNGV. This CDR3 has 13 residues.

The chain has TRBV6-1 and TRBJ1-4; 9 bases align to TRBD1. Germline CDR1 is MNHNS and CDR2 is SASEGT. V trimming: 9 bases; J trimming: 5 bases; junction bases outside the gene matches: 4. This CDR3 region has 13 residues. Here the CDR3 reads CASRTGENEKLFF. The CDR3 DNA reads TGTGCCAGTCGGACAGGGGAAAATGAAAAACTGTTTTTT.

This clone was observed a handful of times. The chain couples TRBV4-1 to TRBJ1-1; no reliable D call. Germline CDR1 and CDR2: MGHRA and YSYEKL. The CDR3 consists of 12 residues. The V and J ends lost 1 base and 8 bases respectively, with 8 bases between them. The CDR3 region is CASSQGESEAFF. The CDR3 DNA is TGCGCCAGCAGCCAAGGGGAGAGCGAAGCTTTCTTT.

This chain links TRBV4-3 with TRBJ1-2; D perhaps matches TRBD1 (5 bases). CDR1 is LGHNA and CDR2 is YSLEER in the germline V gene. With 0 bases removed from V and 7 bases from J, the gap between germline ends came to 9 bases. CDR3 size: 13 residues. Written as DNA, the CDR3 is TGCGCCAGCAGCCAAGATTGGGGCGGTGGCTACACCTTC. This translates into CASSQDWGGGYTF.

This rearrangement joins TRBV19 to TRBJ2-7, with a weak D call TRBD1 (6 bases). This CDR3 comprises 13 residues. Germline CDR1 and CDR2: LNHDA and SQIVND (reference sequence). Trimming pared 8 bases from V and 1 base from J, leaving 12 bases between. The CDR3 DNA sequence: TGTGCCAGTGGAACAGGGTTATCCTACGAGCAGTACTTC. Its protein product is CASGTGLSYEQYF.

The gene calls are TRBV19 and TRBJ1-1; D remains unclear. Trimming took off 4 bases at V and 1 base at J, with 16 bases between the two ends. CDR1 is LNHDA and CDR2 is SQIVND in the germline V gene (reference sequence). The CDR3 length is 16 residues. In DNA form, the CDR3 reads TGTGCCAGTAGTAGGACCGAAATGGCGTCGAACACTGAAGCTTTCTTT. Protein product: CASSRTEMASNTEAFF. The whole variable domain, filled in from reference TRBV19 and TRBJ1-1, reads DGGITQSPKYLFRKEGQNVTLSCEQNLNHDAMYWYRQDPGQGLRLIYYSQIVNDFQKGDIAEGYSVSREKKESFPLTVTSAQKNPTAFYLCASSRTEMASNTEAFFGQGTRLTVV.

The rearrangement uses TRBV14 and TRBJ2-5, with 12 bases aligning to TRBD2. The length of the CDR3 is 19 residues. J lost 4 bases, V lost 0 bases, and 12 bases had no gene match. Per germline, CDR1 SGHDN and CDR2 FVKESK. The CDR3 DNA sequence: TGTGCCAGCAGCCAAGATCCCCGCCTAGCGGGGGGGCCGGGAGAGACCCAGTACTTC. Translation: CASSQDPRLAGGPGETQYF.

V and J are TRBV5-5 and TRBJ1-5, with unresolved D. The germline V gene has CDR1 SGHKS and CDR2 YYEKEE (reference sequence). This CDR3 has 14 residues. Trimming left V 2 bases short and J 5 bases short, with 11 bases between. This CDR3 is CASSLRHGDQPQHF. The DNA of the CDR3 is TGTGCCAGCAGCTTAAGGCACGGAGATCAGCCCCAGCATTTT.

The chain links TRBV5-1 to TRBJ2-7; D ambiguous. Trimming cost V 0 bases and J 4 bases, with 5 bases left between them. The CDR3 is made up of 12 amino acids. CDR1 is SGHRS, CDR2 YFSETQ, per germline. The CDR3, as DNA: TGCGCCAGCAGCTTGGGGGGTTACGAGCAGTACTTC. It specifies CASSLGGYEQYF. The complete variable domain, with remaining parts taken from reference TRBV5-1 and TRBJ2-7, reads KAGVTQTPRYLIKTRGQQVTLSCSPISGHRSVSWYQQTPGQGLQFLFEYFSETQRNKGNFPGRFSGRQFSNSRSEMNVSTLELGDSALYLCASSLGGYEQYFGPGTRLTVT.

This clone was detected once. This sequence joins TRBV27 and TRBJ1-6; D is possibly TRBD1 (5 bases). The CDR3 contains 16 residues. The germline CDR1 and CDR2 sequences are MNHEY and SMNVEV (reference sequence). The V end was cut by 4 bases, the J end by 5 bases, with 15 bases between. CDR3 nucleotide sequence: TGTGCCAGCAGTTCCCCTTGGCAGGGCGATAATTCACCCCTCCACTTT. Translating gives CASSSPWQGDNSPLHF.

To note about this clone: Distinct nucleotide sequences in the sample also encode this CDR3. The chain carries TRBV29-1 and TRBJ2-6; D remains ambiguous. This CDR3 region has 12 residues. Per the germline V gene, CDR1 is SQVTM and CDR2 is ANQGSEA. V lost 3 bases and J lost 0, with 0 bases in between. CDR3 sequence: CSVDSGANVLTF. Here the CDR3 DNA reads TGCAGCGTTGACTCTGGGGCCAACGTCCTGACTTTC.

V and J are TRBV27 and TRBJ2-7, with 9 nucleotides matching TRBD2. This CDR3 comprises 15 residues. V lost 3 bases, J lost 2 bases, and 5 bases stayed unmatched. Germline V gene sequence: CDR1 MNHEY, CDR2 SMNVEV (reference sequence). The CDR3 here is CASSFSGGGAYEQYF. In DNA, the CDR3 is TGTGCCAGCAGTTTCTCCGGCGGGGGGGCCTACGAGCAGTACTTC.

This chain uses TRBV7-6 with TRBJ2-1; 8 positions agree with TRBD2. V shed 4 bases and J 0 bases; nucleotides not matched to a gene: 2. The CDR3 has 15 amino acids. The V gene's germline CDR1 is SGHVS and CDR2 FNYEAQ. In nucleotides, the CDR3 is TGTGCCAGCAGCTCGGGGGGGGACTCCTACAATGAGCAGTTCTTC. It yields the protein CASSSGGDSYNEQFF.

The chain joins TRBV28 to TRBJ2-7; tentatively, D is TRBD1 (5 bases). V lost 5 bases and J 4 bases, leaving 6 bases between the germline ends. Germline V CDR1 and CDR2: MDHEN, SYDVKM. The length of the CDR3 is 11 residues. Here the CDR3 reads CASSPGYEQYF. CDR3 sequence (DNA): TGTGCCAGCAGTCCAGGGTACGAGCAGTACTTC.

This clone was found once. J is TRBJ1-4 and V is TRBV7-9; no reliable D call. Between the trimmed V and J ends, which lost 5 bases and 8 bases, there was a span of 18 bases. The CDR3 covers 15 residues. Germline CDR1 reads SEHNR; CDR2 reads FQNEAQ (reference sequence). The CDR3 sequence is CASSPITPPHEKLFF. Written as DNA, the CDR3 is TGTGCCAGCAGCCCTATAACTCCTCCCCACGAAAAACTGTTTTTT.

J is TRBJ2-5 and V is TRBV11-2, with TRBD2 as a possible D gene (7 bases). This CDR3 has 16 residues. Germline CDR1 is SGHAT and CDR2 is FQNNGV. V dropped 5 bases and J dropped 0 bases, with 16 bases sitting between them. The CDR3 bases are TGTGCCAGCAGCCCTCGGGGGGCCCCGTACCAAGAGACCCAGTACTTC. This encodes CASSPRGAPYQETQYF.

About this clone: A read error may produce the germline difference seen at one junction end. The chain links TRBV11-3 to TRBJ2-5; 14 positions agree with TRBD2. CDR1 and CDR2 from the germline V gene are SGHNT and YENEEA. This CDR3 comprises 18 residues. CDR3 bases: TGTGCCAGCAGCTTCTTCCCCGGGACTAGCGGGGGCCAAGGGACCCAGTACTTC. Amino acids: CASSFFPGTSGGQGTQYF.

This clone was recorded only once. The CDR3: CASSGYTGESTDTQYF. CDR3 DNA sequence: TGTGCCAGCAGTGGCTACACAGGGGAGAGCACAGATACGCAGTATTTT. The chain has TRBV28 and TRBJ2-3, with 7 bases matching TRBD1. The CDR3 is 16 residues long. Germline V CDR1 and CDR2: MDHEN, SYDVKM. After removal of 5 bases from V and 0 bases from J, the junction contained 8 bases not matched to a gene. Full variable domain (missing parts from reference TRBV28 and TRBJ2-3): DVKVTQSSRYLVKRTGEKVFLECVQDMDHENMFWYRQDPGLGLRLIYFSYDVKMKEKGDIPEGYSVSREKKERFSLILESASTNQTSMYLCASSGYTGESTDTQYFGPGTRLTVL.

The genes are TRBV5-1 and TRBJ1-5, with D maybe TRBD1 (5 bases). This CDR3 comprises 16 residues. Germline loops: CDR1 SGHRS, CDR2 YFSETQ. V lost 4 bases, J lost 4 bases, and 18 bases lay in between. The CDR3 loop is CASSPGGGGSNQPQHF. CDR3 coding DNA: TGCGCCAGCAGCCCCGGTGGGGGGGGTTCAAATCAGCCCCAGCATTTT.

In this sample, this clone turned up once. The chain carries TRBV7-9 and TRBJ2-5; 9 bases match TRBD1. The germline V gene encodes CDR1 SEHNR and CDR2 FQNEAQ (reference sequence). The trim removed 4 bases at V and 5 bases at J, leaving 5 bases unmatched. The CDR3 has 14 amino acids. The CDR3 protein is CASSSTGGLETQYF. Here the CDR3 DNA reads TGTGCCAGCAGCTCGACAGGGGGTTTGGAGACCCAGTACTTC.

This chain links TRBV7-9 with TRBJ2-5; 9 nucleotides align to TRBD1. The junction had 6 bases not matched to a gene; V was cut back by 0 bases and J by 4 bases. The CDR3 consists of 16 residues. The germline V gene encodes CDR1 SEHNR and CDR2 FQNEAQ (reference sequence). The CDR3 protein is CASSLARQGEGETQYF. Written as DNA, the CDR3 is TGTGCCAGCAGCTTAGCTCGACAGGGGGAGGGAGAGACCCAGTACTTC.

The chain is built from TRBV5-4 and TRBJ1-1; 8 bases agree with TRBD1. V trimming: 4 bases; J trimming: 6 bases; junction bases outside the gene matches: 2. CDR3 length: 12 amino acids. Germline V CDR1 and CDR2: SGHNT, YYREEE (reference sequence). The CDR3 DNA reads TGTGCCAGCAGCCCAGGGGGCCCTGAAGCTTTCTTT. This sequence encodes CASSPGGPEAFF.

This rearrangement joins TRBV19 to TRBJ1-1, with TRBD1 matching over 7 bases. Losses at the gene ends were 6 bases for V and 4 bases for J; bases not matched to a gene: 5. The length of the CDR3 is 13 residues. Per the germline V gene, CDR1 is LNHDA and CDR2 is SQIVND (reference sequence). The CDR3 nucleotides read TGTGCCAGTAGCCAGGGGGTGGGCACTGAAGCTTTCTTT. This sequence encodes CASSQGVGTEAFF.

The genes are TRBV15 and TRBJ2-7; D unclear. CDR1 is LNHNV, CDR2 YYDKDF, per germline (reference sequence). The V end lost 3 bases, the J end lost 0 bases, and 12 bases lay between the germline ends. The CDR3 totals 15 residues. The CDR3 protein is CATSSGPMSSYEQYF. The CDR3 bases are TGTGCCACCAGCAGTGGTCCCATGAGCTCCTACGAGCAGTACTTC. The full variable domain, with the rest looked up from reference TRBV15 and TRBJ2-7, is DAMVIQNPRYQVTQFGKPVTLSCSQTLNHNVMYWYQQKSSQAPKLLFHYYDKDFNNEADTPDNFQSRRPNTSFCFLDIRSPGLGDTAMYLCATSSGPMSSYEQYFGPGTRLTVT.

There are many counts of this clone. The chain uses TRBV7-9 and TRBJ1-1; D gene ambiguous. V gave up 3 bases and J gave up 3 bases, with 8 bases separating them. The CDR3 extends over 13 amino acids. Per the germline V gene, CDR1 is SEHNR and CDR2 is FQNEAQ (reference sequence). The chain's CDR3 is CASSFPADTEAFF. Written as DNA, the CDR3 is TGTGCCAGCAGCTTCCCGGCCGACACTGAAGCTTTCTTT.

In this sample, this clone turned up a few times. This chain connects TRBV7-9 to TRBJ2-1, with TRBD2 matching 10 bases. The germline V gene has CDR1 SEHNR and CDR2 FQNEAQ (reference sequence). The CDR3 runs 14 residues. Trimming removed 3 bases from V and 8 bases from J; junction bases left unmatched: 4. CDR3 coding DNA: TGTGCCAGCAGCTTTCTAGCGGGGGCAGATGAGCAGTTCTTC. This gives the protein CASSFLAGADEQFF.

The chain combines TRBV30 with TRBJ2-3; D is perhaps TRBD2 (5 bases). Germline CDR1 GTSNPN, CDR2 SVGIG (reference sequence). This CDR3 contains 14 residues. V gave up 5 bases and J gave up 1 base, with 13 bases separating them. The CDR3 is CAWDESGGTDTQYF. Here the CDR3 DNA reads TGTGCCTGGGACGAGAGCGGTGGCACAGATACGCAGTATTTT.